These 3 T cell receptor beta chains originate from one sample sequenced in a study of blood T cell repertoires in COVID-19. Assay used: immunoSEQ multiplex PCR; TCRdb lists only in-frame clones, some missing. The data contain tens of thousands of clones, around 90% of them seen just once; the ten biggest clones take up around 2.9%. Sequenced input: peripheral blood. These receptors came from a woman in her fifties or sixties with active or convalescent COVID-19.

The chain has TRBV18 and TRBJ1-1; perhaps TRBD1 as D (5 bases). The CDR3 has 15 residues. CDR1 is KGHSH and CDR2 is LQKENI in the germline V gene. V lost 4 bases and J 0 bases, leaving 12 bases between the germline ends. The CDR3 region is CASSRQAGLNTEAFF. In DNA, the CDR3 is TGTGCCAGCTCACGCCAAGCGGGGCTGAACACTGAAGCTTTCTTT.

This clone was picked up one time. V is TRBV2 and J is TRBJ2-3, with 12 nucleotides matching TRBD2. Per the germline V gene, CDR1 is SNHLY and CDR2 is FYNNEI. This CDR3 is 16 amino acids long. Germline trimming cut 8 bases from V and 6 bases from J; bases unmatched to any gene: 12. The CDR3 is CASSPRASGGADTQYF. In DNA, the CDR3 is TGTGCCAGCTCCCCCCGGGCTAGCGGGGGGGCCGATACGCAGTATTTT.

The chain combines TRBV7-3 with TRBJ2-2, with 12 positions matching TRBD2. Germline V gene data show CDR1 as SGHTA and CDR2 as FQGTGA. The CDR3 is made up of 17 amino acids. After removal of 5 bases from V and 2 bases from J, the junction contained 6 bases not matched to a gene. The CDR3 loop is CASSKTSGGPNTGELFF. The DNA for the CDR3 is TGTGCCAGCAGCAAGACTAGCGGGGGACCTAACACCGGGGAGCTGTTTTTT.